The sequence of this TCR beta chain was determined in a study of stem cell transplantation in POMP-related autoinflammatory disease. Turning to the study itself: Impaired MHC class I-dependent CD8+ differentiation was hypothesized from defective thymoproteasomes. CD8+ T cells were low and CD4+ cells naive-skewed before transplant.

Generated by immunoSEQ multiplex PCR, the TCRdb table keeps only in-frame clones and is missing some. The data contain some 29,000 clones, about 91% of them seen just once; the ten biggest clones take up approximately 0.72%. Study-wide findings and caveats: A trend toward lower repertoire diversity and greater clonality appeared in every analyzed T-cell subset of PRAID patients.

Comments on this clone: Its cognate antigen is unknown.

With V trimmed by 5 bases and J by 4 bases, 17 bases remained unmatched. The CDR3 loop spans 17 amino acids. Germline CDR1 and CDR2: MDHEN and SYDVKM. PRAID combined immunodeficiency and autoinflammation. The chain carries TRBV28 and TRBJ2-7, with 7 nucleotides matching TRBD2. The sample here was CD4+ T cells from PBMCs, taken before stem cell transplantation. The TCR sequence derives from a human donor with POMP-related autoinflammation and immune dysregulation (PRAID). CDR3 protein: CASSPTYEAGAFYEQYF. CDR3 in DNA: TGTGCCAGCAGTCCGACATATGAGGCGGGAGCCTTTTACGAGCAGTACTTC.